This passage covers 9 T cell receptor beta chains from one sample sequenced in a study of response to subunit inactivated influenza vaccine. MiXCR, run by TCRdb on the RT-PCR reads, gives a single entry per CDR3 protein. The sample has 300,000 to 350,000 distinct CDR3 sequences; approximately 21% are singletons. The material was PBMCs from blood, obtained approximately 20 months after vaccination. The receptor source for this set is a man aged 50 to 69 who received an inactivated influenza vaccine.

This chain joins TRBV5-1 and TRBJ1-1; 7 nucleotides line up with TRBD1. The CDR3 has 13 residues. Unmatched junction bases numbered 13, after V lost 4 bases and J lost 13 bases. The germline gives CDR1 SGHRS, CDR2 YFSETQ. CDR3 DNA: TGCGCCAGCAGCCTGACAGGGCTTTCCAAGAGTTTCTTT. Protein sequence: CASSLTGLSKSFF. Full variable domain (missing parts from reference TRBV5-1 and TRBJ1-1): KAGVTQTPRYLIKTRGQQVTLSCSPISGHRSVSWYQQTPGQGLQFLFEYFSETQRNKGNFPGRFSGRQFSNSRSEMNVSTLELGDSALYLCASSLTGLSKSFFGQGTRLTVV.

The CDR3 bases are TGTGCCACCAGCAGAGATTCAGGGGGAGAGACCCAGTACTTC. It encodes CATSRDSGGETQYF. This chain uses TRBV15 with TRBJ2-5; 7 nucleotides agree with TRBD1. This CDR3 comprises 14 residues. The junction had 2 bases not matched to a gene; V was cut back by 0 bases and J by 4 bases. From germline, CDR1 is LNHNV and CDR2 YYDKDF (reference sequence).

The chain joins TRBV12-3 or TRBV12-4 to TRBJ2-7; the D gene could be TRBD1 or TRBD2 (5 bases each). Trimming cost V 4 bases and J 6 bases, with 25 bases left between them. This CDR3 spans 17 amino acids. This chain's CDR3 is CASSSGYWGKLGAEQYF. The CDR3 bases are TGTGCCAGCAGTTCCGGTTATTGGGGGAAACTCGGCGCCGAGCAGTACTTC.

The CDR3 bases are TGTGCCAGCAGCTTCCCCGGGACTCGTGGAAACACCATATATTTT. This sequence encodes CASSFPGTRGNTIYF. The V gene is TRBV5-5, the J gene TRBJ1-3; D might be TRBD1 (5 bases). Germline CDR1 is SGHKS and CDR2 is YYEKEE (reference sequence). There are 15 residues in the CDR3. The V end was cut by 2 bases, the J end by 3 bases, with 12 bases between.

A word on this clonotype: The junction departs from germline at one end; a sequencing error may be responsible. The chain couples TRBV20-1 to TRBJ1-5, with D perhaps matching TRBD1 (5 bases). Germline V gene sequence: CDR1 DFQATT, CDR2 SNEGSKA (reference sequence). This CDR3 is built from 16 residues. The CDR3 DNA is TGCAGTGCCGAGGGACCGGACATTGATAGCAATCAGCTCCAGCATTTT. It specifies CSAEGPDIDSNQLQHF.

This clonotype was found a few times. In DNA form, the CDR3 reads TGCGCCAGCAGCTTGTCTGTCGAGACTGAAGCTTTCTTT. It specifies CASSLSVETEAFF. The chain couples TRBV5-1 to TRBJ1-1; D is undetermined. V lost 1 base and J lost 5, with 9 bases in between. Germline CDR1 and CDR2: SGHRS and YFSETQ. CDR3 length: 13 residues.

The V call is TRBV5-1, the J call TRBJ1-4; TRBD1 matches at 10 bases. J was trimmed by 4 bases and V by 4 bases; bases with no gene match: 4. Germline assignment: CDR1 SGHRS and CDR2 YFSETQ. CDR3 length: 15 amino acids. The CDR3 sequence is CASSTRTGGNEKLFF. For the CDR3, the DNA is TGCGCCAGCAGCACAAGGACAGGGGGTAATGAAAAACTGTTTTTT.

This clonotype has a handful of counts. The V and J genes are TRBV7-3 and TRBJ2-2, with D uncertain. V gave up 5 bases and J gave up 2 bases, with 18 bases separating them. CDR3 length: 17 residues. CDR1 SGHTA and CDR2 FQGTGA come from the germline V gene. CDR3 in amino acids: CASSILPTELNTGELFF. DNA for the CDR3: TGTGCCAGCAGCATCCTACCGACGGAACTAAACACCGGGGAGCTGTTTTTT.

The chain has TRBV6-6 and TRBJ2-7; TRBD1 matches at 7 bases. Per germline, CDR1 MNHNY and CDR2 SVGAGI (reference sequence). J was trimmed by 6 bases and V by 5 bases; bases with no gene match: 4. The CDR3 loop spans 12 amino acids. CDR3 in DNA: TGTGCCAGCAGTCTCAGGGGGAGCGAGCAGTACTTC. Encoded protein: CASSLRGSEQYF.